This T cell receptor beta chain stems from a study of lymphopenia after photon versus proton radiotherapy. Points from the study as a whole: After lymphocyte nadir, photon-treated repertoires showed oligoclonal expansion, especially CD8+ Temra. Authors raise, but do not show, better survival with proton therapy.

Germline V CDR1 and CDR2: KGHSH, LQKENI. The CDR3 is 15 residues long. Trimming took 2 bases from V and 3 from J, leaving 13 bases between them. Details on this clone: The target antigen is unknown.

Generated by immunoSEQ multiplex PCR, the TCRdb table keeps only in-frame clones and is missing some. The table includes fewer than 45,000 clones, 70% to 90% detected once. The sequenced sample was peripheral blood, obtained from a patient treated with proton-based radiotherapy. This sequence originates from a woman aged 70-85 years with pancreatic cancer. Some clones in this sample may be carry-over from other donors' samples. This chain connects TRBV18 to TRBJ1-1; D gene ambiguous. CDR3 bases: TGTGCCAGCTCACCATTGTACGAGAGGGACACTGAAGCTTTCTTT. It translates to CASSPLYERDTEAFF.